Sequencing of this T cell receptor beta chain was carried out in a study of blood T cells in healthy people across ages. Study details: About one barcoded beta molecule per two T cells came from capture by template switching.

With respect to this clonotype: The antigen is undetermined.

The second PCR ran roughly 6 to 11 cycles with a sample-barcoded 5' primer and J-beta primers. TCRdb recomputed calls from the 5' RACE reads with MiXCR, one row per CDR3 protein. This sample yields roughly 1.4 million distinct CDR3 sequences, of which almost 60% are seen a single time; 6.5% to 8.5% belongs to the top ten. Findings and limits, study-wide: What prevented conclusive comparison of naive and antigen-experienced cells was that PBMCs were unsorted. Fewer expanded clones and more diversity marked long-lived versus aged donors.

The specimen sequenced was blood. The source is a man between 18 and 35 years old in good health.

DNA of the CDR3: TGCGCCAGACCGACCCTAAAAGCGGGGGCTTGGAACATTCAGTACTTC. Translation gives CARPTLKAGAWNIQYF. The chain links TRBV10-1 to TRBJ2-7; 8 bases agree with TRBD2. TRBJ2-4 matches the DNA end more closely, so the J call is doubtful. Germline CDR1 WNHNN, CDR2 SYGVQD (reference sequence). This CDR3 spans 16 amino acids.